One sample yielded the 15 T cell receptor beta chains listed below, sequenced in a study of monozygotic twins with inflammatory bowel disease. TCRdb processed the 5' RACE reads again and assigns one entry to each CDR3 protein, with no DNA. Recorded for this sample: some 400,000 distinct CDR3 sequences. Material for sequencing was blood. Source of these receptors: a human donor with ulcerative colitis or Crohn's disease, or a healthy co-twin of an affected twin (not recorded which).

J is TRBJ1-1 and V is TRBV25-1. CDR3 length: 15 amino acids. CDR1 is MGHDK, CDR2 SYGVNS, per germline. CDR3 amino acids: CASSEEVGMDTEAFF.

CDR3 region: CASEAKNTGELFF. The chain joins TRBV5-1 to TRBJ2-2. Per germline, CDR1 SGHRS and CDR2 YFSETQ. This CDR3 comprises 13 residues. Based on the CDR3 plus reference TRBV5-1 and TRBJ2-2, the full variable domain is KAGVTQTPRYLIKTRGQQVTLSCSPISGHRSVSWYQQTPGQGLQFLFEYFSETQRNKGNFPGRFSGRQFSNSRSEMNVSTLELGDSALYLCASEAKNTGELFFGEGSRLTVL.

V and J are TRBV14 and TRBJ1-2. Germline-derived CDR1 and CDR2 are SGHDN and FVKESK. The CDR3 totals 14 residues. This chain's CDR3 is CASSQDTEENGYTF.

This chain's CDR3 is CSARLPMAQETQYF. The chain joins TRBV29-1 to TRBJ2-5. The CDR3 is 14 amino acids. Per germline, CDR1 SQVTM and CDR2 ANQGSEA.

The V and J genes are TRBV10-3 and TRBJ1-6; TCRdb gives TRBD1 as the D gene, but with no DNA this cannot be confirmed. The CDR3 consists of 15 residues. Germline V lookup: CDR1 ENHRY, CDR2 SYGVKD. CDR3 amino acids: CAISGQGVGNSPLHF.

CDR3 loop: CTVAGEETQYF. The rearrangement joins TRBV20-1 to TRBJ2-5; TCRdb names TRBD2, which stays unverified in the absence of DNA. The germline V gene has CDR1 DFQATT and CDR2 SNEGSKA (reference sequence). This CDR3 has 11 amino acids.

The V and J genes are TRBV18 and TRBJ2-7. The CDR3 has 13 residues. Germline V gives CDR1 KGHSH, CDR2 LQKENI. CDR3 protein: CASSPSGAHEQYF.

The chain employs TRBV15 and TRBJ1-1. The germline V gene encodes CDR1 LNHNV and CDR2 YYDKDF (reference sequence). This CDR3 contains 14 residues. The CDR3 sequence is CATSTGTAVALAFF.

The chain has TRBV11-2 and TRBJ1-1. There are 12 residues in the CDR3. CDR1 is SGHAT and CDR2 is FQNNGV in the germline V gene. CDR3 amino acids: CASSPLFTEAFF.

The chain is built from TRBV12-3 or TRBV12-4 and TRBJ2-1; TCRdb gives TRBD1 as the D gene, but with no DNA this cannot be confirmed. CDR3 length: 14 amino acids. The CDR3 loop is CASSPEGGDNEQFF.

The chain combines TRBV4-1 with TRBJ2-1; TCRdb's assignment of TRBD1 cannot be checked, as there is no DNA. In germline, CDR1 is MGHRA, CDR2 YSYEKL. CDR3 length: 17 residues. The chain's CDR3 is CASSQTVPTGVYYEQFF.

The J gene is TRBJ2-7, the V gene TRBV5-1; the D call from TCRdb, TRBD1, cannot be confirmed without DNA. Germline CDR1 is SGHRS and CDR2 is YFSETQ. The length of the CDR3 is 13 residues. The CDR3: CASSLAPGYEQYF.

The chain uses TRBV12-3 or TRBV12-4 and TRBJ1-4. The CDR3 extends over 11 amino acids. The CDR3: CASSPGEKLFF.

This chain connects TRBV7-2 to TRBJ2-7; lacking DNA, the TRBD1 call made by TCRdb goes unchecked. Germline loops: CDR1 SGHTA, CDR2 FQGNSA. The CDR3 has 16 amino acids. This CDR3 reads CASRITHAGLSYEQYF.

The J gene is TRBJ2-1, the V gene TRBV9. The germline CDR1 and CDR2 sequences are SGDLS and YYNGEE. This CDR3 has 13 amino acids. CDR3 region: CASSPWQTNEQFF.